This entry features one T cell receptor beta chain sequence. This specimen belongs to a study of blood T cell repertoires in COVID-19. On the study more broadly: Spain, Italy and the United States supplied samples that represented acute and convalescent COVID-19. PBMCs, B-cell-depleted T cells, or T cells provided the cDNA or gDNA that made up the material.

There are 15 residues in the CDR3. After removal of 5 bases from V and 4 bases from J, the junction contained 4 bases not matched to a gene. CDR1 and CDR2 (germline): SEHNR, FQNEAQ (reference sequence). Authors' analysis steps: It was from reference gene primer amplification that nucleated cell counts were estimated. The protocol was immunoSEQ multiplex PCR, while the TCRdb copy is restricted to in-frame clones and leaves out a portion. The V and J calls and clone size are taken from that table; D and trimming were inferred from the DNA. The sample has about 8,500 clones, around 88% seen once; the top ten hold approximately 7.6%.

Input material: peripheral blood. The V call is TRBV7-9, the J call TRBJ2-1; TRBD2 matches at 11 bases. The clonotype comes from a human donor with active COVID-19. The donor label of this sample is uncertain. The CDR3 nucleotides are TGTGCCAGCAGCCCCCTAGCGGGGGGTTACAATGAGCAGTTCTTC. Amino acid sequence: CASSPLAGGYNEQFF.